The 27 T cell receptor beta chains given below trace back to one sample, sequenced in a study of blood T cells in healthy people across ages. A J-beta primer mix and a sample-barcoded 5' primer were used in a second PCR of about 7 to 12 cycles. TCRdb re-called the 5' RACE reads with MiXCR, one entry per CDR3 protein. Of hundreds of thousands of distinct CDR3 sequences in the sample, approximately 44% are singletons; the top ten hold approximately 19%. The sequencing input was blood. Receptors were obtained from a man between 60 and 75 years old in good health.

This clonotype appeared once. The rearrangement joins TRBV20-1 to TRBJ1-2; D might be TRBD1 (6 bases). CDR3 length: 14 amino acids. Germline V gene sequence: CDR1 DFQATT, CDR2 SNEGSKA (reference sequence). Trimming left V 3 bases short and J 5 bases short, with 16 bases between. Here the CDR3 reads CSARATGDLYGYTF. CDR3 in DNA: TGCAGTGCTAGGGCGACAGGAGACTTGTATGGCTACACCTTC.

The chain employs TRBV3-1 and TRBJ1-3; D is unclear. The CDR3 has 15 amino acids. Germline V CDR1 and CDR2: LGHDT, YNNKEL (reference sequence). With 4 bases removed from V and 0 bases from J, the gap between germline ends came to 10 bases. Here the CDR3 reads CASSPDGSSGNTIYF. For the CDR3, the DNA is TGTGCCAGCAGCCCAGACGGAAGCTCTGGAAACACCATATATTTT.

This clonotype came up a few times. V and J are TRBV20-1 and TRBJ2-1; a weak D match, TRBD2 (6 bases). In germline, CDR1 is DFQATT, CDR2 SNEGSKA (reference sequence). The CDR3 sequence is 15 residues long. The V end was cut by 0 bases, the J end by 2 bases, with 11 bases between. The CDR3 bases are TGCAGTGCTAGAGATCTCCAGCGGGCCTACAATGAGCAGTTCTTC. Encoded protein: CSARDLQRAYNEQFF.

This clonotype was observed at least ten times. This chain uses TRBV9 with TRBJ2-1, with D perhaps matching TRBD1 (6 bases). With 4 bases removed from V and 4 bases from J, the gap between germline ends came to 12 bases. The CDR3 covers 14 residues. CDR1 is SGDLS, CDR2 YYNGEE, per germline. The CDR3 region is CASSSSGVYNEQFF. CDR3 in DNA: TGTGCCAGCAGCAGCTCAGGGGTTTACAATGAGCAGTTCTTC.

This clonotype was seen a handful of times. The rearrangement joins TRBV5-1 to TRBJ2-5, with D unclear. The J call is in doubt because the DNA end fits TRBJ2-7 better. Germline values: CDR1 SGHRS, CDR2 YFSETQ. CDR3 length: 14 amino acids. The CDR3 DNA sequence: TGCGCCAGCAGCTTGGGACTCCTAGGTGGCGAGCAGTACTTC. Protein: CASSLGLLGGEQYF.

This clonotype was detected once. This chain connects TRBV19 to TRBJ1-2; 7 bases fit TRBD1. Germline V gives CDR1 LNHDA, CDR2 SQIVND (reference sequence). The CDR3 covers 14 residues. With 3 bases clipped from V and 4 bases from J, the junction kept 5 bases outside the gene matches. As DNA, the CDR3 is TGTGCCAGTAGTATCGGGACAGTCTCCTATGGCTACACCTTC. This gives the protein CASSIGTVSYGYTF.

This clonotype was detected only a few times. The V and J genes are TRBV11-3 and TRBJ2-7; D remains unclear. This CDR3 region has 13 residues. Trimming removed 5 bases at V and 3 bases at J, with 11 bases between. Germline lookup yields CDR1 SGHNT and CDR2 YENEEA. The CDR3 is CASSRTRNYEQYF. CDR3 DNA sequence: TGTGCCAGCAGCCGGACCAGGAACTACGAGCAGTACTTC.

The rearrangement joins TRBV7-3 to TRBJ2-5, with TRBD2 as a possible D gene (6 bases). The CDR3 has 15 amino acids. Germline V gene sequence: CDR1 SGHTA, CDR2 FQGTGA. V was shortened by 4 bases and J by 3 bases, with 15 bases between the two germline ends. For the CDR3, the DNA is TGTGCCAGCAGCTCACAACCCGGGAGAGAAGAGACCCAGTACTTC. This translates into CASSSQPGREETQYF.

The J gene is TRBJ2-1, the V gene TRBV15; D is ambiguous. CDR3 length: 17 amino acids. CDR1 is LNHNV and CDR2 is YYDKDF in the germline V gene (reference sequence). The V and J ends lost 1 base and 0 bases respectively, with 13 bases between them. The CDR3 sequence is CATSRARVTGSYNEQFF. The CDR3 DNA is TGTGCCACCAGCAGAGCGCGAGTCACCGGCTCCTACAATGAGCAGTTCTTC.

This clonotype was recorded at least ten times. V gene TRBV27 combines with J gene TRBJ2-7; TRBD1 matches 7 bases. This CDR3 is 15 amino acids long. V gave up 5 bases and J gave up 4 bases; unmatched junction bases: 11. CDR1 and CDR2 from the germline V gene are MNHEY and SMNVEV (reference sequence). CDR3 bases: TGTGCCAGCAGTGCCTCCGGTGACAGGGAATACGAGCAGTACTTC. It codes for CASSASGDREYEQYF.

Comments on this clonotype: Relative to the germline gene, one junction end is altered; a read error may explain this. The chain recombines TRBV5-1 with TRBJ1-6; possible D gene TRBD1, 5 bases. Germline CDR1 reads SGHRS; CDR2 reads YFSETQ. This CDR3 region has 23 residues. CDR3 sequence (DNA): TGCGCCGGCAGCTCGCACAGGACGAACCCCACCGTCTTCCCAGCTCCCTATAATTCACCCCTCCACTTT. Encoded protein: CAGSSHRTNPTVFPAPYNSPLHF.

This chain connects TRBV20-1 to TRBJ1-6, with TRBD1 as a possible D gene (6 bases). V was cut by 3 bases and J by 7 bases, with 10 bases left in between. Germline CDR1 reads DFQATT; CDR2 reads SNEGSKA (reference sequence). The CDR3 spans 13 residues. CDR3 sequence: CSASMGANSPLHF. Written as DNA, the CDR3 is TGCAGTGCTAGTATGGGGGCCAATTCACCCCTCCACTTT.

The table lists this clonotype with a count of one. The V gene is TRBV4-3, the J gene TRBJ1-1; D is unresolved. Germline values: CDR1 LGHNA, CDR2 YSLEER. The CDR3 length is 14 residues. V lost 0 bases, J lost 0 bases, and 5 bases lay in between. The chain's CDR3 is CASSQEEMNTEAFF. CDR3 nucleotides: TGCGCCAGCAGCCAAGAGGAAATGAACACTGAAGCTTTCTTT.

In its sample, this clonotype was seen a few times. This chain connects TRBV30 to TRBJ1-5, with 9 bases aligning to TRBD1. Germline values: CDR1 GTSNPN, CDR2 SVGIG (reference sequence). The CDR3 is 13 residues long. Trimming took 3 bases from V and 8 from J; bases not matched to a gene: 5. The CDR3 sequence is CAWSQTGGKPQHF. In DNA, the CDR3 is TGTGCCTGGAGCCAAACAGGGGGCAAGCCCCAGCATTTT.

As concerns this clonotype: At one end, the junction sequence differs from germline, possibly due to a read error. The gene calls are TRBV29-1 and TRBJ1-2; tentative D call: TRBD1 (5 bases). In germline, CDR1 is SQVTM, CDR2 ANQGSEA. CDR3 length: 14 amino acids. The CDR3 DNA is TGTAGCGTTGGAAACCTCGACAGCATCTATGGCTACACCTTC. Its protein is CSVGNLDSIYGYTF.

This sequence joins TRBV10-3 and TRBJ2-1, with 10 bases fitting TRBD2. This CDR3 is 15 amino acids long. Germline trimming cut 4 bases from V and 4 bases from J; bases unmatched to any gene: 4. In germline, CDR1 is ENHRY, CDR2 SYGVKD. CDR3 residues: CAISVSSGGYNEQFF. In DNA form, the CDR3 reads TGTGCCATCAGTGTGAGTAGCGGGGGGTACAATGAGCAGTTCTTC.

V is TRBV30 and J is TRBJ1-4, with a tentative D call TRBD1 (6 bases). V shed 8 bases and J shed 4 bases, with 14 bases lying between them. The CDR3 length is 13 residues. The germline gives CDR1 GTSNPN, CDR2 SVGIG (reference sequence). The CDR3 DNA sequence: TGTGCCGGCCTCCGGACAGTTAATGAAAAACTGTTTTTT. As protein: CAGLRTVNEKLFF.

CDR3 sequence reads: CASSVELVNTEAFF. The CDR3 DNA sequence: TGTGCCAGCAGCGTAGAATTGGTGAACACTGAAGCTTTCTTT. The gene calls are TRBV9 and TRBJ1-1; D gene ambiguous. CDR3 length: 14 residues. Germline V gene data show CDR1 as SGDLS and CDR2 as YYNGEE. Trimming took off 0 bases at V and 0 bases at J, with 6 bases between the two ends.

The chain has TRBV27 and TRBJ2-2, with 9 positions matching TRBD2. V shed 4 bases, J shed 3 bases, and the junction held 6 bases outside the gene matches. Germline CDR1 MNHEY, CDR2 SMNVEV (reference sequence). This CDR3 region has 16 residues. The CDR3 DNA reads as TGTGCCAGCAGTTCTCAGCGGGGGGACGACACCGGGGAGCTGTTTTTT. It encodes CASSSQRGDDTGELFF.

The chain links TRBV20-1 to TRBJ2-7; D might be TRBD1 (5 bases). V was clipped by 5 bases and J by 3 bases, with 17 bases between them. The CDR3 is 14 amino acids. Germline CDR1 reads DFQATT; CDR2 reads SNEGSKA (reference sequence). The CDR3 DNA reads TGCAGTGCTTTCCAAAGTAGGGGTTACTACGAGCAGTACTTC. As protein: CSAFQSRGYYEQYF.

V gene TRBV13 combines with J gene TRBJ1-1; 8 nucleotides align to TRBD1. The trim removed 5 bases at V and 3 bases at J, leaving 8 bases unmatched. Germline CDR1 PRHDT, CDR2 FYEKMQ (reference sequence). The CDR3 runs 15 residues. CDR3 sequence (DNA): TGTGCCAGCAGCATACAGGGACAGGTCTACACTGAAGCTTTCTTT. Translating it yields CASSIQGQVYTEAFF. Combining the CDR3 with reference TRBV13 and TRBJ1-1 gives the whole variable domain AAGVIQSPRHLIKEKRETATLKCYPIPRHDTVYWYQQGPGQDPQFLISFYEKMQSDKGSIPDRFSAQQFSDYHSELNMSSLELGDSALYFCASSIQGQVYTEAFFGQGTRLTVV.

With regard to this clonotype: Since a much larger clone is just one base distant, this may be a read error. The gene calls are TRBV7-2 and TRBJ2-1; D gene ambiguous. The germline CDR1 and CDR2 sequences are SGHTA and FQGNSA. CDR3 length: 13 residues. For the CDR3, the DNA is TGTGCCAGCAGCTTAGCGGTTTACAATGGGCAGTTCTTC. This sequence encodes CASSLAVYNGQFF. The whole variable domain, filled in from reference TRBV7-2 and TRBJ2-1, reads GAGVSQSPSNKVTEKGKDVELRCDPISGHTALYWYRQSLGQGLEFLIYFQGNSAPDKSGLPSDRFSAERTGGSVSTLTIQRTQQEDSAVYLCASSLAVYNGQFFGPGTRLTVL.

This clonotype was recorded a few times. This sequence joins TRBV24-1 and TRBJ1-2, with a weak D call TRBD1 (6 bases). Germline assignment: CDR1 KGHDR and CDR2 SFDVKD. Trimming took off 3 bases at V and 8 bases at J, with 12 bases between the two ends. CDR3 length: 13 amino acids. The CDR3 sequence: CATSDGQFRGYTF. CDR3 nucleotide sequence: TGTGCCACCAGTGATGGACAGTTTCGAGGCTACACCTTC.

CDR3 sequence reads: CAISTGARGSNQPQHF. In DNA, the CDR3 is TGTGCCATCAGTACAGGGGCTCGGGGTAGCAATCAGCCCCAGCATTTT. V usage is TRBV10-3 and J usage is TRBJ1-5; 7 nucleotides align to TRBD1. CDR1 and CDR2 from the germline V gene are ENHRY and SYGVKD. The V gene end was trimmed by 5 bases and the J gene end by 0 bases; junction bases not matched to a gene: 7. The CDR3 contains 16 residues.

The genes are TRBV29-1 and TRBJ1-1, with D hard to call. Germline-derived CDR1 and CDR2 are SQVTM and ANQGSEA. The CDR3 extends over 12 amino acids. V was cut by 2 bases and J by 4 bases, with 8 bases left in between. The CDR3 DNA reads TGCAGCGTTGAACAAGTGGCCACTGAAGCTTTCTTT. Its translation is CSVEQVATEAFF. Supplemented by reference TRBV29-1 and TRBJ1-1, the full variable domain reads SAVISQKPSRDICQRGTSLTIQCQVDSQVTMMFWYRQQPGQSLTLIATANQGSEATYESGFVIDKFPISRPNLTFSTLTVSNMSPEDSSIYLCSVEQVATEAFFGQGTRLTVV.

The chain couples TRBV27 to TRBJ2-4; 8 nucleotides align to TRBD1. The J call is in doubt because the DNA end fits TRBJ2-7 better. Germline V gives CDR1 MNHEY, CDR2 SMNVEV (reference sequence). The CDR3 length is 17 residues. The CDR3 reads CASMGGRGRRSSYEQYF. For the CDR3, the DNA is TGTGCCAGCATGGGAGGCAGGGGGCGAAGAAGCTCCTACGAGCAGTACTTC.

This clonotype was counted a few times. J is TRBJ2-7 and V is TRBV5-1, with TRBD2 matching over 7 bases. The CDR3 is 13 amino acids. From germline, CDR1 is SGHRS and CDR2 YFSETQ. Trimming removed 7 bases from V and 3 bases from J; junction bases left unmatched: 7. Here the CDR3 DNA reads TGCGCCAGCTCGGGTGGGGGGGGCTACGAGCAGTACTTC. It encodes CASSGGGGYEQYF.